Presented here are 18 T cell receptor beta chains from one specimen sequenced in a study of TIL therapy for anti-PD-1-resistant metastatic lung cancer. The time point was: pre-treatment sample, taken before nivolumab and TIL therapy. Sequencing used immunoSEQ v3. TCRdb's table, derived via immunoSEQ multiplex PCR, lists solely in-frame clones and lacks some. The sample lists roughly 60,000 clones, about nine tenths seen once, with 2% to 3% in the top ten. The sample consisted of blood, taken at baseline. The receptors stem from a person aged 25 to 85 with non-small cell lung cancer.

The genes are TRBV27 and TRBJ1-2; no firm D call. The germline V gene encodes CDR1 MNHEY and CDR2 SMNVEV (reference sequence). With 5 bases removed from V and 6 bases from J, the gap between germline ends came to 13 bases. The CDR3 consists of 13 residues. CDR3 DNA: TGTGCCAGCAGTCGTAACCCTGGTAATGGCTACACCTTC. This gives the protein CASSRNPGNGYTF.

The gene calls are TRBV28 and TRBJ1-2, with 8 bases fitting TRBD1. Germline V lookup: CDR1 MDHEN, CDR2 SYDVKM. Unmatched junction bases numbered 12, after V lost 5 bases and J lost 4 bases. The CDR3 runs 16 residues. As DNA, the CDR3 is TGTGCCAGCAGTCCACTCGGACAGGGTTCCACCTATGGCTACACCTTC. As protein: CASSPLGQGSTYGYTF.

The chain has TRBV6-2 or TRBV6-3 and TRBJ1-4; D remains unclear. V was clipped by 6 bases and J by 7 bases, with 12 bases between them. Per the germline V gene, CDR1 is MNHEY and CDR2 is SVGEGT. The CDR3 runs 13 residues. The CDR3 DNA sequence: TGTGCCAGCAGCACCCATTACGGTGAAAAACTGTTTTTT. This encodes CASSTHYGEKLFF.

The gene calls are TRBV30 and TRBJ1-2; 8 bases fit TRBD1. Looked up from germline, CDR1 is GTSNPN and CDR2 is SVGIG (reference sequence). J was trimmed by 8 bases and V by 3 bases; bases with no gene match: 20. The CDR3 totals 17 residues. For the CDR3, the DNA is TGTGCCTGGAGCGCCTCCGGACAGGGCGTCGCGGGGACGGGCTACACCTTC. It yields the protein CAWSASGQGVAGTGYTF.

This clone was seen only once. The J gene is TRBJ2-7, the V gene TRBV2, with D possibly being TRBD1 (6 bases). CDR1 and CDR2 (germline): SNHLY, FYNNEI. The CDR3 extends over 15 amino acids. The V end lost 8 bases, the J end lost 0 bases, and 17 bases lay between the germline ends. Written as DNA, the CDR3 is TGTGCCAGCGTCCGCCGGGACACCGACTCCTACGAGCAGTACTTC. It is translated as CASVRRDTDSYEQYF.

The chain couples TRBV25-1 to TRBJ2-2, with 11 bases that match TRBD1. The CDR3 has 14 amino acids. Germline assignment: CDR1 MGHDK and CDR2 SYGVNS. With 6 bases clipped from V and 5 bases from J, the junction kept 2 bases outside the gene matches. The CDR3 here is CASRGQGVTGELFF. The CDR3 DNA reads TGTGCCAGCAGGGGACAGGGGGTAACCGGGGAGCTGTTTTTT.

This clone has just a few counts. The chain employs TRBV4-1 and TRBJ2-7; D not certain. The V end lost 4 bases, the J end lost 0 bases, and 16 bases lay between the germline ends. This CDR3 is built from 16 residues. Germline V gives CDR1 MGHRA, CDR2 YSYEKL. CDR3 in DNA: TGCGCCAGCAGCCCCGTCATCAGCGAGAGCTCCTACGAGCAGTACTTC. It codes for CASSPVISESSYEQYF.

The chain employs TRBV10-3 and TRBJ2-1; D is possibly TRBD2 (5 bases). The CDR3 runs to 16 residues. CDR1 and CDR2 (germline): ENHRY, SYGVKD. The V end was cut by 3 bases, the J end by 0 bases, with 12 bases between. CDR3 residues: CAISDKRSSSYNEQFF. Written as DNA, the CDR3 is TGTGCCATCAGTGATAAGCGGTCGAGCTCCTACAATGAGCAGTTCTTC.

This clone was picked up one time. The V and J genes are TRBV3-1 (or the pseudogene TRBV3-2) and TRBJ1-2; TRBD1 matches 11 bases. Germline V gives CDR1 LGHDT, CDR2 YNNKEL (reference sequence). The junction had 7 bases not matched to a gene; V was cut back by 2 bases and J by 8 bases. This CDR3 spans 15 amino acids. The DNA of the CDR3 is TGTGCCAGCAGCCAATCTGGACAGGGGGCTTCCGGCTACACCTTC. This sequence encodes CASSQSGQGASGYTF.

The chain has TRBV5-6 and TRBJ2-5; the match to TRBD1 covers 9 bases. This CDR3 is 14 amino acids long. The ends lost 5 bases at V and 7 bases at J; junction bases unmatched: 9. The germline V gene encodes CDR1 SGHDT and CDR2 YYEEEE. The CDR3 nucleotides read TGTGCCAGCAGATATGGACAGGGGATCGGGACCCAGTACTTC. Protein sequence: CASRYGQGIGTQYF.

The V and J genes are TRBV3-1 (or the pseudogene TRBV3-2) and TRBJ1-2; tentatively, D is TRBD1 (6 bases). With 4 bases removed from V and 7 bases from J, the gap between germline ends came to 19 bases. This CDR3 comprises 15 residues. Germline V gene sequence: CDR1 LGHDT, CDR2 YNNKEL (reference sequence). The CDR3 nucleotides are TGTGCCAGCAGCCCAAATCCTACAGGGAACAGTGGCTACACCTTC. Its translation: CASSPNPTGNSGYTF.

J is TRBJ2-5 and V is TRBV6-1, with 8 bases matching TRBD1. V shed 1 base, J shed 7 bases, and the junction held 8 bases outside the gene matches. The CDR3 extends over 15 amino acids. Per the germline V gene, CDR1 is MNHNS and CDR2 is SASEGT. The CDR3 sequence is CASSEGGQAGGTQYF. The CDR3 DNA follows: TGTGCCAGCAGTGAAGGGGGACAGGCCGGAGGGACCCAGTACTTC.

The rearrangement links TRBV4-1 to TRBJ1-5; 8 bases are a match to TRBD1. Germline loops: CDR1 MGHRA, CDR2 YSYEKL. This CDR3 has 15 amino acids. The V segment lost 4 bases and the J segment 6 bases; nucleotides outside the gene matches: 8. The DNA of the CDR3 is TGCGCCAGCAGCCGAACACAGGGGGGAGGTCAGCCCCAGCATTTT. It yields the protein CASSRTQGGGQPQHF.

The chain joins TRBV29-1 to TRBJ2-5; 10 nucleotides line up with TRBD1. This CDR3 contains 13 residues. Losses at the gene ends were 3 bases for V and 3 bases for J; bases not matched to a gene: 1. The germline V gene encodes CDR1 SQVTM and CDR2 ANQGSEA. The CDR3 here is CSVDGQGEETQYF. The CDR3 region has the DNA TGCAGCGTTGATGGACAGGGGGAAGAGACCCAGTACTTC.

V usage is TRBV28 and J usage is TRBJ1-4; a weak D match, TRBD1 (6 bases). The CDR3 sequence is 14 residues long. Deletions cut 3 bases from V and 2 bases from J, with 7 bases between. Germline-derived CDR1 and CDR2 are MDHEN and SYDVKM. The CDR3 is CASSFGQTNEKLFF. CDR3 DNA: TGTGCCAGCAGTTTCGGACAGACTAATGAAAAACTGTTTTTT.

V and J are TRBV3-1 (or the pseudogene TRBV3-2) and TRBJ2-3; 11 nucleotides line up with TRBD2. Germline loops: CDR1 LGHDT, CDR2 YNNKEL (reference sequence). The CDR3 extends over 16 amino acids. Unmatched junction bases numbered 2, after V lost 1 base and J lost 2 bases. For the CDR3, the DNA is TGTGCCAGCAGCCAAGCTAGCGGGGGGCCCACAGATACGCAGTATTTT. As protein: CASSQASGGPTDTQYF.

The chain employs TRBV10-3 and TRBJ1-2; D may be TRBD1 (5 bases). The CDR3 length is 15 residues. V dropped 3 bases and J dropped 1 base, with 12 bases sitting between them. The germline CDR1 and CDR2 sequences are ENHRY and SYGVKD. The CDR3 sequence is CAISDVEGLNYGYTF. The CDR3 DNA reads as TGTGCCATCAGTGATGTTGAGGGACTTAACTATGGCTACACCTTC.

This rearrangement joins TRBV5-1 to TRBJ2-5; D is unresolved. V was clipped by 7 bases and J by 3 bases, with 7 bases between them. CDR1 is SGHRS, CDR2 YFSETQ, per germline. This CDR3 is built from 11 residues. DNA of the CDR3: TGCGCCAGCGGCCTAAAAGAGACCCAGTACTTC. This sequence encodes CASGLKETQYF.